This T cell receptor (beta chain) was found in a study of T cell changes during pregnancy in multiple sclerosis. Assay used: immunoSEQ multiplex PCR; TCRdb lists only in-frame clones, some missing. The table lists roughly 69,000 clones, around nine tenths of them singletons, with 0.29% in the top ten. This clone was detected once. The length of the CDR3 is 14 residues. CDR1 is SEHNR and CDR2 is FQNEAQ in the germline V gene (reference sequence). With 1 base removed from V and 1 base from J, the gap between germline ends came to 7 bases. The chain employs TRBV7-9 and TRBJ1-1; no definite D call. The origin of this receptor is a female donor in good health, enrolled as a control in a pregnancy study. The sample consisted of CD4+ T cells from peripheral blood mononuclear cells, taken in the third trimester of pregnancy. CDR3 nucleotides: TGTGCCAGCAGCTTAGGTGCACAGAACACTGAAGCTTTCTTT. Its translation: CASSLGAQNTEAFF.